The 5 T cell receptor beta chains below come from one sample, sequenced in a study of T cell responses to AZD1222 COVID-19 vaccine (dated by TCRdb to the early 2020s). Explained via the paper, the time point label denotes: about 28 days (+/-7) after the second vaccine dose. To prepare the library, the immunoSEQ multiplex PCR assay was applied. TCRdb provides this immuneACCESS table in a form limited to in-frame rearrangements. Some clones are lacking; in checked studies, under half of them reflect an unresolved V gene, and why the rest are absent is not known. Counted in this sample were some 110,000 clones; 85% of them appeared once. The biggest ten clones account for just under 4.5% of the sample. The sample in question was peripheral blood, obtained 28 days after the second AZD1222 dose. The source of these receptors is an adult who received the AZD1222 COVID-19 vaccine.

As concerns this clone: At the DNA level, this CDR3 is encoded by other sequences in the same sample as well. The genes are TRBV7-9 and TRBJ1-1, with D tentatively TRBD1 (5 bases). V lost 1 base, J lost 5 bases, and 8 bases lay in between. This CDR3 comprises 13 residues. In germline, CDR1 is SEHNR, CDR2 FQNEAQ (reference sequence). The CDR3 DNA reads TGTGCCAGCAGCTTAGAAGGGGAGACTGAAGCTTTCTTT. This encodes CASSLEGETEAFF.

The gene calls are TRBV5-8 and TRBJ2-5, with 7 bases fitting TRBD2. The V gene's germline CDR1 is SGHTS and CDR2 YDEGEE. The CDR3 is 12 amino acids. V lost 4 bases, J lost 10 bases, and 7 bases stayed unmatched. CDR3 bases: TGTGCCAGCAGCCTTATGGGGGGGGTCCAGTACTTC. It yields the protein CASSLMGGVQYF. The full variable domain, its missing parts supplied by reference TRBV5-8 and TRBJ2-5, is EAGVTQSPTHLIKTRGQQATLRCSPISGHTSVYWYQQALGLGLQFLLWYDEGEERNRGNFPPRFSGRQFPNYSSELNVNALELEDSALYLCASSLMGGVQYFGPGTRLLVL.

The chain couples TRBV5-8 to TRBJ1-6; D is possibly TRBD1 (6 bases). The CDR3 has 16 residues. The germline V and J ends were trimmed by 4 bases and 0 bases, with 11 bases remaining between them. CDR1 is SGHTS and CDR2 is YDEGEE in the germline V gene. CDR3 in DNA: TGTGCCAGCAGCAGGAGGGGGAGCTCCTATAATTCACCCCTCCACTTT. Protein sequence: CASSRRGSSYNSPLHF.

This sequence joins TRBV4-1 and TRBJ1-5; D uncertain. V was cut by 1 base and J by 6 bases, with 13 bases left in between. CDR1 is MGHRA, CDR2 YSYEKL, per germline. There are 15 residues in the CDR3. The CDR3 DNA is TGCGCCAGCAGCCAAGTTTTGGCCCCCGGTCAGCCCCAGCATTTT. It yields the protein CASSQVLAPGQPQHF.

The chain combines TRBV12-3 or TRBV12-4 with TRBJ2-5; D call uncertain. V was shortened by 3 bases and J by 0 bases, with 5 bases between the two germline ends. This CDR3 region has 13 residues. CDR3: CASSLVYQETQYF. The CDR3, as DNA: TGTGCCAGCAGTTTGGTGTACCAAGAGACCCAGTACTTC.